These T cell receptor beta chains were read from a single sample in a study of blood T cells in healthy people across ages. Using its own MiXCR run on the 5' RACE reads, TCRdb lists one record per CDR3 protein. Here the sample spans about 650,000 distinct CDR3 sequences, 32% being singletons. The sample taken for sequencing was blood. Source of these receptors: a woman older than 75 in good health. Each CDR3 is given with its conserved first and last residue. A D gene is named only where the DNA matches it firmly. Clone size is given for some rows only: seen once, a few or many times, or a class if the clone is expanded.

D gene	clone size	V gene	J gene	CDR3 DNA	CDR3 protein
NA	NA	TRBV3-1	TRBJ1-1	TGTGCCAGCAGCCAAGGGCGGGCTGAAGCTTTCTTT	CASSQGRAEAFF
NA	NA	TRBV7-2	TRBJ2-5	TGTGCCAGCAGCCACAGGGAGACCCAGTACTTC	CASSHRETQYF
TRBD1	NA	TRBV28	TRBJ1-6	TGTGCCAGCACCCAACCCGGGACAGCTCATTCACCCCCCCACTTT	CASTQPGTAHSPPHF
NA	many	TRBV5-1	TRBJ2-7	TGCGCCAGCAGCCTAATACAGGGTCTGACCTACGAGCAGTACTTC	CASSLIQGLTYEQYF
TRBD1	NA	TRBV5-1	TRBJ1-2	TGCGCCAGCAGCTTATTAGGCCCAGCCGGGACAGGAGGAGGAGGCTACACCTTC	CASSLLGPAGTGGGGYTF
TRBD2	NA	TRBV7-9	TRBJ2-1	TGTGCAAGCAGCGCCGGGACTAGCGGCTACAATGGGCAGTTCTTC	CASSAGTSGYNGQFF
NA	NA	TRBV7-9	TRBJ1-6	TGTGCCAGCAGCAGACGACAGAATAATTCACCCCTCCACTTT	CASSRRQNNSPLHF
TRBD1	NA	TRBV27	TRBJ2-2	TGTACCAGCAGTGGGACAGCGAAAACCGGGGAGCTGTTTTTT	CTSSGTAKTGELFF
NA	few	TRBV5-1	TRBJ1-1	TGCGCCAGCAGGGGGGCGGGGGGCAGGAACACTGAAGCTTTCTTT	CASRGAGGRNTEAFF
TRBD1	few	TRBV11-2	TRBJ1-5	TGTGCCAGCAGCTTCGGACAGGCCGGGGGTAATCAGCCCCAGCATTTT	CASSFGQAGGNQPQHF
TRBD1	few	TRBV6-2/TRBV6-3	TRBJ2-7	TGTGTCAGCAGGTTCTCCGGGACAGCCTACGAGCAGTACTTC	CVSRFSGTAYEQYF
NA	NA	TRBV30	TRBJ1-1	TGTGCCTGGAGCCCCTCGTCGGACGGAGGATACACTGAAGCTTTCTTT	CAWSPSSDGGYTEAFF